The TCR beta chain described here comes from a study of cytomegalovirus exposure and HLA in healthy donors. Looking at the study overall: A preliminary data release comprised roughly 80 million unique TCRs obtained from HLA-typed donors.

Between the trimmed V and J ends, which lost 4 bases and 3 bases, there was a span of 22 bases. The CDR3 consists of 18 residues. Germline V gene lookup returns CDR1 MGHRA and CDR2 YSYEKL. Study results and caveats: When presence/absence was analysed, sequencing depth was taken to be roughly uniform across donors. Further analysis, carried out later, found HLA-associated TCR beta chains more clonally expanded than equally common other chains. With DRB1 most and HLA-C fewest, TCR association rates differed between HLA loci in a later analysis.

Use of 60 Vbeta and 13 Jbeta primers characterized the PCR. Repertoires were generated with immunoSEQ multiplex PCR, while TCRdb's copy carries only in-frame clones and drops some. The sample yields about 120,000 clones, about 76% seen once. Note on this clone: Its antigen is unknown.

The chain links TRBV4-1 to TRBJ2-1; TRBD2 is a possible D gene (7 bases). The sequenced sample consisted of PBMCs. This receptor was identified in a man in his 60s in good health and CMV-seropositive. As DNA, the CDR3 is TGCGCCAGCAGCCGCGACCCCCCCACAGGGAGGGTCTACAATGAGCAGTTCTTC. The encoded protein is CASSRDPPTGRVYNEQFF.